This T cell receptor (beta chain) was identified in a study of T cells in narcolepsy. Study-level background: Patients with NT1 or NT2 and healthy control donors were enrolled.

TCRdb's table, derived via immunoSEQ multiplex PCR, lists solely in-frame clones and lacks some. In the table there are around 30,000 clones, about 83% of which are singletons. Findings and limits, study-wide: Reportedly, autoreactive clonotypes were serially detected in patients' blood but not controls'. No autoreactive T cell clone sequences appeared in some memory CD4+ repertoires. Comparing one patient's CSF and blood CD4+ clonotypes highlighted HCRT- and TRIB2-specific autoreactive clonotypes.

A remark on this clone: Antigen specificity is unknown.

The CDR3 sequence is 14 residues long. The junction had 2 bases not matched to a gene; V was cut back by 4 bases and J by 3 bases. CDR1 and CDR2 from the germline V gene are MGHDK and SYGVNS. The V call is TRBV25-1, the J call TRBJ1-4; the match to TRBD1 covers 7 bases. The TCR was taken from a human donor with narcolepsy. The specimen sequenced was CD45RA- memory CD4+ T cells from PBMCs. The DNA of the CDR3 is TGTGCCAGCAGTGCCACAGGGGCTAATGAAAAACTGTTTTTT. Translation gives CASSATGANEKLFF.